This T cell receptor (beta chain) was sequenced during a study of shared clonotypes between healthy human individuals. Notes on the study in general: Investigators expected sequencing depth to affect clonotype sharing among donors. Sampling covered blood only; tissue repertoires likely differ. Naive CD4 clonotypes overlapped across a handful of donors at around 5%.

The assay was immunoSEQ multiplex PCR, and TCRdb's table has in-frame clones only and misses some. The sample yields millions of clones, roughly 92% seen once. To note about this clone: Its antigen is currently unknown.

This receptor was identified in a man aged 18 to 30 in good health. The specimen was naive CD4+ T cells sorted from blood. Subset denoted: CD45RA+ positively selected.

The CDR3 sequence is CATHGTSGVNEQFF. Written as DNA, the CDR3 is TGTGCCACACACGGGACTAGCGGGGTGAATGAGCAGTTCTTC. The chain employs TRBV28 and TRBJ2-1; TRBD2 matches 13 bases. Trimming removed 10 bases from V and 7 bases from J; junction bases left unmatched: 7. Germline CDR1 and CDR2: MDHEN and SYDVKM. CDR3 length: 14 amino acids. The complete variable domain, with remaining parts taken from reference TRBV28 and TRBJ2-1, reads DVKVTQSSRYLVKRTGEKVFLECVQDMDHENMFWYRQDPGLGLRLIYFSYDVKMKEKGDIPEGYSVSREKKERFSLILESASTNQTSMYLCATHGTSGVNEQFFGPGTRLTVL.